The present T cell receptor (beta chain) was sequenced within a study of regulatory T cells in long-lasting Graves disease. Overall study: Newly diagnosed Graves' patients had under 3 months of antithyroid drugs.

This clonotype was recorded at least ten times. Construction of TCR beta libraries relied on iRepertoire HTBI primers and on Arm-PCR targeting CDR3 regions. In TCRdb, the multiplex PCR reads were re-called with MiXCR into one record per CDR3 protein. Here the sample spans about 330,000 distinct CDR3 sequences, around 15% being singletons. Specified time point: newly diagnosed GD, antithyroid drugs for less than 3 months. PBMC-derived RNA was used for the TCR library. An endocrinology department in Xi'an, China, recruited the patients. These same records also appear under a second study, on T cells in Graves' hyperthyroidism and ophthalmopathy. That report notes: RT-PCR in the first round (using the HTBI primer set) targeted the TCR CDR3. Among thyroid clonotypes expanded above 0.001, most also appeared in blood.

The sequence came from a woman in her late teens or twenties with Graves disease. This specimen consisted of peripheral blood mononuclear cells (PBMCs), obtained at new diagnosis, from a patient treated with antithyroid drugs.

The CDR3 bases are TGCGCCAGCAGGGAGACACCCGTTACTGAAGCTTTCTTT. It translates to CASRETPVTEAFF. This chain connects TRBV10-2 to TRBJ1-1, with D unclear. There are 13 residues in the CDR3. The germline V gene encodes CDR1 WSHSY and CDR2 SAAADI. The V end was cut by 6 bases, the J end by 5 bases, with 13 bases between.